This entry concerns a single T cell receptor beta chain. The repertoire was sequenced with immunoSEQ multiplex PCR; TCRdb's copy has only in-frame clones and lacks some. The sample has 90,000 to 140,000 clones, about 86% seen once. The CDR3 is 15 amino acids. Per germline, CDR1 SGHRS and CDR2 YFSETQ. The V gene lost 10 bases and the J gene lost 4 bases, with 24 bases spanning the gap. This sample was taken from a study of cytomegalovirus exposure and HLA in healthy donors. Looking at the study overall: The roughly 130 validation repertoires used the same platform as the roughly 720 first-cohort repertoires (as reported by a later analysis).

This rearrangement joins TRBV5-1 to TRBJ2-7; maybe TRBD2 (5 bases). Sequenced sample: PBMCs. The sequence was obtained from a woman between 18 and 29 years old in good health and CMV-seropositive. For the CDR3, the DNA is TGCGCCTCAGCAGTTGCGGGTACTGAGGTTTACGAGCAGTACTTC. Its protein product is CASAVAGTEVYEQYF.